Listed here is a single TCR beta chain. This record belongs to a study of blood T cell repertoires in COVID-19. Germline CDR1 reads SGHRS; CDR2 reads YFSETQ. J was trimmed by 1 base and V by 0 bases; bases with no gene match: 4. The CDR3 spans 17 residues. Membership in each cohort depended on participant-reported clinical history. Method: immunoSEQ multiplex PCR; TCRdb's copy keeps in-frame clones and lacks some. The table has a few hundred thousand clones, roughly 89% seen once. This sequence was found in a woman aged 18 to 35 with acute COVID-19. Specimen: PBMCs or T cells enriched from blood (not recorded which). The rearrangement joins TRBV5-1 to TRBJ2-4, with 10 bases aligning to TRBD1. CDR3 in DNA: TGCGCCAGCAGCTTGGTTAGGGACAGGGGTGCCAAAAACATTCAGTACTTC. Protein product: CASSLVRDRGAKNIQYF.